This TCR beta chain was identified during a study of response to subunit inactivated influenza vaccine. General study results and limits: After each seasonal influenza vaccination, few new T cells are recruited, the authors suggested.

Germline-derived CDR1 and CDR2 are MDHEN and SYDVKM. Trimming removed 6 bases from V and 4 bases from J, with 18 bases in between. The CDR3 consists of 15 residues. A note on this clonotype: What it binds is not known.

TCRdb called the RT-PCR reads again in MiXCR, with one record for every CDR3 protein. The sample carries more than 450,000 distinct CDR3 sequences, about 7.6% recorded once. The material sequenced was PBMCs from blood, taken roughly 24 months after vaccination. This TCR derives from a man aged 45 to 70 who received an inactivated influenza vaccine. The genes are TRBV28 and TRBJ1-2; no firm D call. The CDR3 region is CASSPPRSGVYGYTF. The CDR3 nucleotides read TGTGCCAGCAGCCCCCCCCGGTCGGGTGTCTATGGCTACACCTTC.